Following are 9 T cell receptor beta chains from one sample sequenced in a study of CD8+ T cells in alopecia areata. Sequencing relied on a cDNA template that was reverse transcribed from extracted RNA. Data came from immunoSEQ multiplex PCR; TCRdb stores just in-frame clones and leaves some out. The table shows 130,000 to 150,000 clones, with 40% to 50% occurring only once. Sequenced input: CD4+ T cells sorted from blood. The receptor source for this set is a human donor with alopecia areata.

This clone was seen a few times. The CDR3 sequence is CSVRSPASGRDTQYF. In DNA form, the CDR3 reads TGCAGCGTCCGTAGCCCGGCTAGCGGGAGAGATACGCAGTATTTT. The genes are TRBV29-1 and TRBJ2-3, with 10 bases lining up with TRBD2. The CDR3 length is 15 residues. Germline lookup yields CDR1 SQVTM and CDR2 ANQGSEA. V shed 6 bases and J 5 bases; nucleotides not matched to a gene: 11.

The rearrangement links TRBV5-1 to TRBJ2-1; D perhaps matches TRBD1 (5 bases). The CDR3 is 14 residues long. Trimming shortened V by 0 bases and J by 5 bases, and 9 bases separated the two germline ends. The germline V gene has CDR1 SGHRS and CDR2 YFSETQ. The CDR3 sequence: CASSLDRLDNEQFF. CDR3 sequence (DNA): TGCGCCAGCAGCTTGGACAGGTTGGACAATGAGCAGTTCTTC.

The chain carries TRBV20-1 and TRBJ2-7; D unclear. The CDR3 loop spans 11 amino acids. Deletions cut 3 bases from V and 3 bases from J, with 6 bases between. The germline V gene encodes CDR1 DFQATT and CDR2 SNEGSKA (reference sequence). The CDR3 protein is CSASAGYEQYF. CDR3 in DNA: TGCAGTGCTAGCGCCGGCTACGAGCAGTACTTC.

This clone was found a few times. The chain couples TRBV5-1 to TRBJ2-5; weak D call: TRBD1 (5 bases). Per germline, CDR1 SGHRS and CDR2 YFSETQ. The length of the CDR3 is 17 residues. The V and J ends lost 0 bases and 2 bases respectively, with 17 bases between them. The CDR3 region is CASSLAEAGLPQETQYF. The CDR3 region has the DNA TGCGCCAGCAGCTTGGCCGAGGCAGGGTTGCCTCAAGAGACCCAGTACTTC. The variable domain in full, completed from reference TRBV5-1 and TRBJ2-5, reads KAGVTQTPRYLIKTRGQQVTLSCSPISGHRSVSWYQQTPGQGLQFLFEYFSETQRNKGNFPGRFSGRQFSNSRSEMNVSTLELGDSALYLCASSLAEAGLPQETQYFGPGTRLLVL.

This clone was counted once. The rearrangement links TRBV15 to TRBJ1-4; D not resolved. Germline CDR1 and CDR2: LNHNV and YYDKDF (reference sequence). Trimming removed 4 bases at V and 1 base at J, with 7 bases between. This CDR3 comprises 14 residues. CDR3 residues: CATSKPQTNEKLFF. CDR3 nucleotides: TGTGCCACCAGCAAACCCCAAACTAATGAAAAACTGTTTTTT.

The chain combines TRBV5-1 with TRBJ2-3, with a possible D match to TRBD2 (6 bases). There are 13 residues in the CDR3. Trimming cost V 4 bases and J 5 bases, with 11 bases left between them. The germline V gene has CDR1 SGHRS and CDR2 YFSETQ. The CDR3 sequence is CASSIRLVDTQYF. In nucleotides, the CDR3 is TGCGCCAGCAGCATTCGACTAGTAGATACGCAGTATTTT.

The V gene is TRBV28, the J gene TRBJ2-3; D tentatively reads TRBD1 or TRBD2 (6 bases each). The V gene's germline CDR1 is MDHEN and CDR2 SYDVKM. The CDR3 has 16 residues. V was shortened by 2 bases and J by 2 bases, with 14 bases between the two germline ends. This CDR3 is CASSLGGPRATDTQYF. The CDR3 nucleotides read TGTGCCAGCAGTTTAGGGGGGCCGCGGGCCACAGATACGCAGTATTTT. The whole variable domain, filled in from reference TRBV28 and TRBJ2-3, reads DVKVTQSSRYLVKRTGEKVFLECVQDMDHENMFWYRQDPGLGLRLIYFSYDVKMKEKGDIPEGYSVSREKKERFSLILESASTNQTSMYLCASSLGGPRATDTQYFGPGTRLTVL.

The gene calls are TRBV30 and TRBJ2-7; D is uncertain. The CDR3 covers 13 residues. V was clipped by 2 bases and J by 4 bases, with 12 bases between them. Germline CDR1 and CDR2: GTSNPN and SVGIG (reference sequence). In DNA form, the CDR3 reads TGTGCCTGGAGTCAGCCCCCCCGTTACGAGCAGTACTTC. The encoded protein is CAWSQPPRYEQYF.

V usage is TRBV5-1 and J usage is TRBJ1-5; TRBD1 aligns across 8 bases. J gave up 1 base and V 4 bases, and 4 bases lay outside the gene matches. CDR1 is SGHRS, CDR2 YFSETQ, per germline. CDR3 size: 15 residues. The chain's CDR3 is CASSLTGDSNQPQHF. The DNA of the CDR3 is TGCGCCAGCAGCCTGACAGGGGACAGCAATCAGCCCCAGCATTTT. Using reference TRBV5-1 and TRBJ1-5 for the parts outside the CDR3, the full variable domain is KAGVTQTPRYLIKTRGQQVTLSCSPISGHRSVSWYQQTPGQGLQFLFEYFSETQRNKGNFPGRFSGRQFSNSRSEMNVSTLELGDSALYLCASSLTGDSNQPQHFGDGTRLSIL.